This TCR beta chain came from a study of T-cell memory formation after mild COVID-19. TCR alpha and TCR beta cDNA libraries carrying sample barcodes and UMIs came from 5'RACE with constant-segment primers. TCRdb redid the calling of the 5' RACE reads with MiXCR, one entry per CDR3 protein. This table has over a thousand distinct CDR3 sequences, over 55% appearing once. This clonotype is medium-sized in the sample. This CDR3 has 15 residues. Trimming took off 7 bases at V and 0 bases at J, with 13 bases between the two ends. Germline values: CDR1 SNHLY, CDR2 FYNNEI. The chain combines TRBV2 with TRBJ1-5; TRBD1 might be the D (6 bases). The TCR was taken from an adult who had mild COVID-19 (a few samples of this study predate the infection). Cell type and time point are not known. The sample consisted of PBMCs or a T cell subset sorted from them (not recorded which). The CDR3: CASTRGQNSNQPQHF. DNA of the CDR3: TGTGCCAGCACTAGAGGACAGAATAGCAATCAGCCCCAGCATTTT. The variable domain in full, with the rest retrieved from reference TRBV2 and TRBJ1-5, is EPEVTQTPSHQVTQMGQEVILRCVPISNHLYFYWYRQILGQKVEFLVSFYNNEISEKSEIFDDQFSVERPDGSNFTLKIRSTKLEDSAMYFCASTRGQNSNQPQHFGDGTRLSIL.